This TCR beta chain comes out of a study of OX40 agonist ivuxolimab in advanced cancers. On this clone: The target antigen is unknown.

There are 14 residues in the CDR3. Germline trimming cut 4 bases from V and 8 bases from J; bases unmatched to any gene: 6. The germline gives CDR1 MNHEY, CDR2 SMNVEV (reference sequence). Study-level results: Individuals who were partial responders at 0.1-3.0 mg/kg had clonal expansion that ranked among the lowest.

Profiling relied on immunoSEQ multiplex PCR, and the TCRdb table lists in-frame clones only, not all of them. Of about 72,000 clones in the sample, 81% are singletons; the top ten hold less than 5.5%. The sequenced sample was CD4+ or CD8+ T cells sorted from blood, obtained in a trial of the OX40 agonist ivuxolimab. V usage is TRBV27 and J usage is TRBJ1-4; 8 bases map to TRBD1. The clonotype was recovered from an adult with an advanced solid tumor such as melanoma, head and neck, liver or kidney cancer. This CDR3 is CASSSQGAGEKLFF. In DNA, the CDR3 is TGTGCCAGCAGTTCCCAGGGGGCAGGGGAAAAACTGTTTTTT.